The following is a T cell receptor (beta chain) sequence with its context. Assay: immunoSEQ multiplex PCR; the TCRdb copy retains only in-frame clones and omits some. The sample carries around 60,000 clones, 81% recorded once. The data are from a study of blood T cell repertoires in COVID-19. Overall study context: Sample material is recorded as cDNA or gDNA derived from T cells, B-cell-depleted T cells, or PBMCs.

The CDR3 extends over 14 amino acids. Germline V gene lookup returns CDR1 LGHDT and CDR2 YNNKEL (reference sequence). Trimming took 1 base from V and 7 from J, leaving 11 bases between them. The sample comprised peripheral blood. This TCR derives from a man aged 80 or over with acute or convalescent COVID-19. V usage is TRBV3-1 (or the pseudogene TRBV3-2) and J usage is TRBJ1-5; D perhaps matches TRBD1 (5 bases). The CDR3, as DNA: TGTGCCAGCAGCCAAGGGGGGGGGATGCAGCCCCAGCATTTT. It is translated as CASSQGGGMQPQHF.